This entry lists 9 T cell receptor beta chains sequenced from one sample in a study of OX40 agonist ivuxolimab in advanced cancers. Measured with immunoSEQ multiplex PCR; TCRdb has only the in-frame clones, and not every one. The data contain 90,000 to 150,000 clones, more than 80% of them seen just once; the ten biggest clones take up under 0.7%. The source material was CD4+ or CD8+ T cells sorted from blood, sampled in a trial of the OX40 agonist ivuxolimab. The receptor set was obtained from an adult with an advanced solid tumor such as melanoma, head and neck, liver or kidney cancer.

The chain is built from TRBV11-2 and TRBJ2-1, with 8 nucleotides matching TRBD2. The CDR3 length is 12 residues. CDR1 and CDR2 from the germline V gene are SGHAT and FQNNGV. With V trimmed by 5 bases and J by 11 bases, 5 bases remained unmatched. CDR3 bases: TGTGCCAGCAGCATGGGACTAGGCCAGCAGTTCTTC. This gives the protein CASSMGLGQQFF. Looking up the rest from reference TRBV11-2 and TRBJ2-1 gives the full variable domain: EAGVAQSPRYKIIEKRQSVAFWCNPISGHATLYWYQQILGQGPKLLIQFQNNGVVDDSQLPKDRFSAERLKGVDSTLKIQPAKLEDSAVYLCASSMGLGQQFFGPGTRLTVL.

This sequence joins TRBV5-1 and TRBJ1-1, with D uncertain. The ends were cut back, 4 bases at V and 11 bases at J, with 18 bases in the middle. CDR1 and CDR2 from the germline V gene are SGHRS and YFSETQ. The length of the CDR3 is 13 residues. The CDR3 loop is CASSPEVRVPAFF. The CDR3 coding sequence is TGCGCCAGCAGCCCTGAAGTGAGGGTACCTGCTTTCTTT.

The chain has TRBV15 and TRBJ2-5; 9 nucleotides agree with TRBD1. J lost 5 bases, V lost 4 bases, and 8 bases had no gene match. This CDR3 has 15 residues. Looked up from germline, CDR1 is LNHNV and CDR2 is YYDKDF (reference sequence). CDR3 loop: CATSNPQGAGETQYF. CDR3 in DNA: TGTGCCACCAGCAACCCACAGGGGGCGGGTGAGACCCAGTACTTC.

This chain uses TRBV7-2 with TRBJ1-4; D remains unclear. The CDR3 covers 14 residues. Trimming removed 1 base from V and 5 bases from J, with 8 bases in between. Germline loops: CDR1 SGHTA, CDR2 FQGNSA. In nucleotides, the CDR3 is TGTGCCAGCAGCTTAGGGCGGTCAAATGAAAAACTGTTTTTT. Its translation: CASSLGRSNEKLFF.

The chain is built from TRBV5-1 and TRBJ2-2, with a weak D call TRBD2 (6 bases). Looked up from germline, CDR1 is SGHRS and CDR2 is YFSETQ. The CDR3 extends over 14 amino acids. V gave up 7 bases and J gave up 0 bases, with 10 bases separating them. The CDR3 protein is CASRDSPNTGELFF. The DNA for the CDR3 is TGCGCCAGCCGGGACTCACCGAACACCGGGGAGCTGTTTTTT. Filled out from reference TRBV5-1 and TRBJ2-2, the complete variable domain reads KAGVTQTPRYLIKTRGQQVTLSCSPISGHRSVSWYQQTPGQGLQFLFEYFSETQRNKGNFPGRFSGRQFSNSRSEMNVSTLELGDSALYLCASRDSPNTGELFFGEGSRLTVL.

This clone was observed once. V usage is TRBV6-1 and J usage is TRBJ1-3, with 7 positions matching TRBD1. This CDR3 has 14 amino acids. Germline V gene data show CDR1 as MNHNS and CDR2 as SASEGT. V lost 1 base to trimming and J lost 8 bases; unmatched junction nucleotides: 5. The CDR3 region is CASSEVRRGDTIYF. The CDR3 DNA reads TGTGCCAGCAGTGAAGTTCGCAGGGGGGACACCATATATTTT.

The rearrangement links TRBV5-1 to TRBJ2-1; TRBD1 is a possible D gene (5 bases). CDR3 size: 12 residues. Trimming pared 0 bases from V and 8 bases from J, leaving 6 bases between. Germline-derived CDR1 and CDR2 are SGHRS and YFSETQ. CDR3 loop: CASSLDRYEQFF. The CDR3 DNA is TGCGCCAGCAGCTTGGACAGGTATGAGCAGTTCTTC.

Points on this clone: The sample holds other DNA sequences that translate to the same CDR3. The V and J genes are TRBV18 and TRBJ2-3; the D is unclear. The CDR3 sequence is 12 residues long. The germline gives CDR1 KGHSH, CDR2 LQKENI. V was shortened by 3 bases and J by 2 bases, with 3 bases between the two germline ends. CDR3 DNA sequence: TGTGCCAGCTCACCCTACACAGATACGCAGTATTTT. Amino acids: CASSPYTDTQYF.

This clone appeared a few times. CDR3 in amino acids: CASSTGVNSPLHF. In DNA form, the CDR3 reads TGTGCCAGCAGCACCGGGGTTAATTCACCCCTCCACTTT. The rearrangement joins TRBV2 to TRBJ1-6; no firm D call. Germline assignment: CDR1 SNHLY and CDR2 FYNNEI. V was pared by 6 bases and J by 6 bases, with 9 bases between. This CDR3 is built from 13 residues.